This TCR beta chain appears in the sequencing data of a study of T cell responses to AZD1222 COVID-19 vaccine. Data came from immunoSEQ multiplex PCR; TCRdb stores just in-frame clones and leaves some out. This table holds around 110,000 clones, 85% to 95% found once. Sequencing was performed on peripheral blood, taken on day 0 of AZD1222 vaccination. The receptor was derived from an adult in good health.

CDR3 nucleotides: TGTGCCAGCAGCTTAGACTATAGCACAGATACGCAGTATTTT. It is translated as CASSLDYSTDTQYF. The chain recombines TRBV11-2 with TRBJ2-3; no reliable D call. Germline CDR1 is SGHAT and CDR2 is FQNNGV. V lost 0 bases and J lost 0, with 4 bases in between. The CDR3 consists of 14 residues.